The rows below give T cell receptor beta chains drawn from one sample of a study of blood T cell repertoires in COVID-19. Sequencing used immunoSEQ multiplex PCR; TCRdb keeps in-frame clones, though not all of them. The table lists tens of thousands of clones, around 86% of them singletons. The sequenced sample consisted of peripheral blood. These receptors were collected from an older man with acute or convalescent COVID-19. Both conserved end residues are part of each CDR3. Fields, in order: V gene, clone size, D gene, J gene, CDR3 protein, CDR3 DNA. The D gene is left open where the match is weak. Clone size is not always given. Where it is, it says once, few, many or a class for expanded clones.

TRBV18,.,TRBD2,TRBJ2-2,CASTSGRANTGELFF,TGTGCCAGCACTAGCGGGAGGGCCAACACCGGGGAGCTGTTTTTT
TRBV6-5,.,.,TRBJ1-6,CASTLESSRHSPLHF,TGTGCCAGCACCCTAGAGTCCAGCAGACATTCACCCCTCCACTTT
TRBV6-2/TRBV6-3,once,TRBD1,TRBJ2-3,CASSPGTGIPDTQYF,TGTGCCAGCAGCCCCGGGACAGGGATCCCAGATACGCAGTATTTT
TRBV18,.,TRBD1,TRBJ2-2,CASSPSGTGGSGELFF,TGTGCCAGCTCGCCTTCCGGGACAGGGGGCTCCGGGGAGCTGTTTTTT
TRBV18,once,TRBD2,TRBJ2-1,CASSQTSADSYNEQFF,TGTGCCAGCTCACAAACTAGCGCCGACTCCTACAATGAGCAGTTCTTC
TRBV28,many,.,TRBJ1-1,CASMGSPTEAFF,TGTGCCAGCATGGGCAGTCCCACTGAAGCTTTCTTT
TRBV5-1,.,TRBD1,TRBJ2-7,CASSYGQGPPSYEQYF,TGCGCCAGCAGCTACGGACAGGGGCCCCCCTCCTACGAGCAGTACTTC
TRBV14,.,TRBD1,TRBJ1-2,CASSQELTGDGYTF,TGTGCCAGCAGCCAAGAATTGACAGGGGATGGCTACACCTTC
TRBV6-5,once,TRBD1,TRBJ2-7,CASRRQGALYEQYF,TGTGCCAGCAGGAGACAGGGGGCCCTGTACGAGCAGTACTTC
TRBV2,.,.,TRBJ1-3,CASRALTGNTIYF,TGTGCCAGCAGGGCCTTAACTGGAAACACCATATATTTT
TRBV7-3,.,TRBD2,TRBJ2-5,CASSSGLAGEETQYF,TGTGCCAGCAGCTCGGGACTAGCGGGAGAGGAGACCCAGTACTTC
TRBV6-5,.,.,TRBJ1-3,CASSRSGGNTIYF,TGTGCCAGCAGCAGATCCGGGGGAAACACCATATATTTT
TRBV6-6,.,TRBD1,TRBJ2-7,CASSTGTAYEQYF,TGTGCCAGCAGTACCGGGACAGCTTACGAGCAGTACTTC
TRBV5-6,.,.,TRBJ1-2,CASSLGTANYGYTF,TGTGCCAGCAGCTTGGGGACAGCTAACTATGGCTACACCTTC
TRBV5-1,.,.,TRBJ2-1,CASSSAGTPSYNEQFF,TGCGCCAGCAGCTCCGCCGGGACTCCTTCCTACAATGAGCAGTTCTTC
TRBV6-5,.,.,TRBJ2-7,CASNRGQPDSYEQYF,TGTGCCAGCAACCGAGGACAGCCAGACTCCTACGAGCAGTACTTC
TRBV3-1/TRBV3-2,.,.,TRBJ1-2,CASSQDQGTYGYTF,TGTGCCAGCAGCCAAGATCAGGGGACCTATGGCTACACCTTC
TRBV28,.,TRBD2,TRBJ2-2,CASSRRLAGTVGELFF,TGTGCCAGCAGTCGTCGACTAGCGGGAACGGTCGGGGAGCTGTTTTTT
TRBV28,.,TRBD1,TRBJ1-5,CASRVPGQGFAGQPQHF,TGTGCCAGCAGAGTCCCGGGACAGGGGTTCGCCGGTCAGCCCCAGCATTTT
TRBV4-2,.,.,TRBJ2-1,CASSQDPVVGDNEQFF,TGTGCCAGCAGCCAAGACCCCGTAGTAGGGGACAATGAGCAGTTCTTC
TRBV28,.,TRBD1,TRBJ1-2,CASSPSGGGQGAQSGYTF,TGTGCCAGCAGTCCCTCGGGGGGGGGACAGGGGGCGCAGAGTGGCTACACCTTC
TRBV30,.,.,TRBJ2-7,CAWSMGGLYEQYF,TGTGCCTGGAGTATGGGCGGGCTCTACGAGCAGTACTTC
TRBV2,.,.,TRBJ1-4,CASQKTLSREKLFF,TGTGCCAGCCAAAAGACTCTCTCTCGAGAAAAACTGTTTTTT
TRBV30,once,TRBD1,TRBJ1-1,CAWSAVRQGNTEAFF,TGTGCCTGGAGTGCCGTCCGACAGGGTAACACTGAAGCTTTCTTT
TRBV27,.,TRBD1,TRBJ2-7,CASSRDSSYEQYF,TGTGCCAGCAGCCGGGACAGTTCCTACGAGCAGTACTTC
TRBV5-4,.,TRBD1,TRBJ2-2,CASSLVRDSGELFF,TGTGCCAGCAGCCTGGTCCGGGACAGCGGGGAGCTGTTTTTT
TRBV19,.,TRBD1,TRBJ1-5,CASWDRSNQPQHF,TGTGCCAGTTGGGACAGAAGCAATCAGCCCCAGCATTTT
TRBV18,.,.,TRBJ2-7,CASSPILGTEGEQYF,TGTGCCAGCTCCCCAATTTTAGGGACGGAGGGCGAGCAGTACTTC
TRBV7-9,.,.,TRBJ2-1,CASTLGTAYNEQFF,TGTGCCAGCACCTTAGGGACTGCCTACAATGAGCAGTTCTTC
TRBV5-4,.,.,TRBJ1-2,CASSLEAGYGYTF,TGTGCCAGCAGCTTGGAAGCGGGCTATGGCTACACCTTC
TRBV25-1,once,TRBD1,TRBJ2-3,CASSADRGDTQYF,TGTGCCAGCAGTGCAGACAGGGGCGATACGCAGTATTTT
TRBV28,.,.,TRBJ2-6,CASSGAGANVLTF,TGTGCCAGCAGCGGGGCTGGGGCCAACGTCCTGACTTTC
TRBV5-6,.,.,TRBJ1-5,CASSLGVDQPQHF,TGTGCCAGCAGCCTCGGGGTGGATCAGCCCCAGCATTTT
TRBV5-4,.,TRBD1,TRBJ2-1,CASSARQGAYNEQFF,TGTGCCAGCAGCGCCAGACAGGGGGCCTACAATGAGCAGTTCTTC
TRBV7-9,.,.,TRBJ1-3,CASRPQGSGNTIYF,TGTGCCAGCAGGCCACAGGGATCTGGAAACACCATATATTTT